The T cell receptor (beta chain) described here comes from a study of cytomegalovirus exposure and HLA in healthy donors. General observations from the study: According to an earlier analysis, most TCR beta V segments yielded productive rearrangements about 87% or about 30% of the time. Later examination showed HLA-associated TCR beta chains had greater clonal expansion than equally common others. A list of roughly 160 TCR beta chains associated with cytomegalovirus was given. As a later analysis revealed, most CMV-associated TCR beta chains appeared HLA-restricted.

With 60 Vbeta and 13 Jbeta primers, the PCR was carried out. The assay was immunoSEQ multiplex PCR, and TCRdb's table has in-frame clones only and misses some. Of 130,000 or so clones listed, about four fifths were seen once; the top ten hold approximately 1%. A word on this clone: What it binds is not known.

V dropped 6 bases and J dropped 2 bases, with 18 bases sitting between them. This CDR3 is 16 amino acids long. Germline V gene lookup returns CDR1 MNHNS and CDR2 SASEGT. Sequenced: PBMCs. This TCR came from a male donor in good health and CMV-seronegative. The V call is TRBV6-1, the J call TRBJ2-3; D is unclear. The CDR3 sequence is CASREQLTTTTDTQYF. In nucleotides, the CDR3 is TGTGCCAGCAGGGAACAACTGACAACCACCACAGATACGCAGTATTTT.